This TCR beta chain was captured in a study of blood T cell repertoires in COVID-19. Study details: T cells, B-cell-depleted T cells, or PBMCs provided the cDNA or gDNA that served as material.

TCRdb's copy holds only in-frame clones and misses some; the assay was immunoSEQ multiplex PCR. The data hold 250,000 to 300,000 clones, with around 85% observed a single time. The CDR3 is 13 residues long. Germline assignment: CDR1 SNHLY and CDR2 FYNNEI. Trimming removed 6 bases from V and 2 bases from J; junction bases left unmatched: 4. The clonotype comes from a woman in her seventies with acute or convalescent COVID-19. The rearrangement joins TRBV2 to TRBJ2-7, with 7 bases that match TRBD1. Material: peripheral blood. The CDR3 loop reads CASRGQLAYEQYF. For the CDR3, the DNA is TGTGCCAGCAGGGGACAGTTAGCCTACGAGCAGTACTTC.